One and the same sample provided the 13 T cell receptor beta chains below, sequenced in a study of shared clonotypes between healthy human individuals. The data were produced by immunoSEQ multiplex PCR, yet TCRdb's version contains in-frame clones alone and is incomplete. The sample comprises more than 2,000,000 clones, more than 90% of which are singletons, and around 0.15% rests with the top ten. The sample was naive CD4+ T cells sorted from blood. The subset denotes: CD45RA+ positively selected. The receptors here all came from a man aged 18 to 30 in good health.

The CDR3 DNA follows: TGTGCCAGCAGTTACATGTCGGGGGGCGGCTACACCTTC. Translating it yields CASSYMSGGGYTF. The V call is TRBV6-5, the J call TRBJ1-2; TRBD1 is a possible D gene (6 bases). Germline V gene sequence: CDR1 MNHEY, CDR2 SVGAGI. There are 13 residues in the CDR3. Deletions cut 2 bases from V and 8 bases from J, with 12 bases between.

The J gene is TRBJ2-1, the V gene TRBV29-1; TRBD2 matches at 12 bases. The germline V gene encodes CDR1 SQVTM and CDR2 ANQGSEA. The J segment lost 9 bases and the V segment lost 7 bases, leaving 13 bases of the junction unmatched. This CDR3 spans 15 amino acids. This CDR3 reads CSAAPSSGRATEQFF. The CDR3, as DNA: TGCAGCGCAGCCCCCTCTAGCGGGAGGGCCACTGAGCAGTTCTTC.

The chain employs TRBV6-5 and TRBJ2-5; D could derive from TRBD1 or TRBD2 (6 bases each). Per germline, CDR1 MNHEY and CDR2 SVGAGI. V dropped 6 bases and J dropped 4 bases, with 18 bases sitting between them. The CDR3 loop spans 15 amino acids. CDR3 sequence: CASSPIQGSGETQYF. Written as DNA, the CDR3 is TGTGCCAGCAGCCCGATACAGGGTAGCGGAGAGACCCAGTACTTC.

V usage is TRBV27 and J usage is TRBJ2-7, with 8 bases fitting TRBD1. The CDR3 is 14 amino acids. V gave up 8 bases and J gave up 5 bases; unmatched junction bases: 11. The germline V gene has CDR1 MNHEY and CDR2 SMNVEV (reference sequence). CDR3 DNA sequence: TGTGCCAGCTCAGGACAGGGAAGGAGGCACGAGCAGTACTTC. The encoded protein is CASSGQGRRHEQYF.

The chain joins TRBV10-3 to TRBJ2-1, with D perhaps matching TRBD2 (5 bases). From germline, CDR1 is ENHRY and CDR2 SYGVKD. The CDR3 has 15 amino acids. V lost 5 bases and J 6 bases, leaving 17 bases between the germline ends. CDR3 region: CAISPDSPGANEQFF. CDR3 nucleotide sequence: TGTGCCATCAGTCCGGACTCCCCTGGTGCCAATGAGCAGTTCTTC.

V is TRBV5-1 and J is TRBJ1-2; 8 nucleotides match TRBD1. This CDR3 comprises 15 residues. V trimming: 5 bases; J trimming: 2 bases; junction bases outside the gene matches: 8. Per germline, CDR1 SGHRS and CDR2 YFSETQ. CDR3 residues: CASRLQDRANYGYTF. The CDR3 DNA sequence: TGCGCCAGCAGATTACAGGACAGGGCGAACTATGGCTACACCTTC.

In its sample, this clone was seen once. This chain links TRBV25-1 with TRBJ2-3; 8 bases match TRBD2. The CDR3 runs 15 residues. The V segment lost 8 bases and the J segment 0 bases; nucleotides outside the gene matches: 7. From germline, CDR1 is MGHDK and CDR2 SYGVNS. The CDR3 sequence is CASSGGAVSTDTQYF. The CDR3 nucleotides are TGTGCCAGCTCGGGGGGGGCCGTTAGCACAGATACGCAGTATTTT.

Worth noting for this clone: This sample includes further DNA sequences coding for the same CDR3. The rearrangement joins TRBV7-3 to TRBJ2-3, with 14 bases identical to TRBD2. In germline, CDR1 is SGHTA, CDR2 FQGTGA. The CDR3 totals 16 residues. V lost 4 bases to trimming and J lost 6 bases; unmatched junction nucleotides: 6. CDR3 in amino acids: CASSSGLAGGLDTQYF. The CDR3 DNA sequence: TGTGCCAGCAGCTCCGGACTAGCGGGGGGTCTCGATACGCAGTATTTT.

Regarding this clone: In the same sample, other DNA sequences code for this CDR3. V is TRBV7-9 and J is TRBJ1-5; the D gene is possibly TRBD1 (5 bases). Trimming removed 5 bases from V and 5 bases from J, with 10 bases in between. This CDR3 has 13 residues. Germline V CDR1 and CDR2: SEHNR, FQNEAQ (reference sequence). The CDR3 spells CASSLLGDQPQHF. The CDR3 bases are TGTGCCAGCAGCCTACTGGGGGATCAGCCCCAGCATTTT.

This clone came up a few times. The chain has TRBV10-3 and TRBJ1-4; 7 nucleotides agree with TRBD1. Germline lookup yields CDR1 ENHRY and CDR2 SYGVKD. J lost 8 bases, V lost 10 bases, and 13 bases had no gene match. CDR3 length equals 14 residues. The CDR3 DNA reads TGTGCCACAAAATCAGACAGGGATGGAGAAAAACTGTTTTTT. Its translation: CATKSDRDGEKLFF.

CDR3 residues: CASGGPSGTGYYEQYF. For the CDR3, the DNA is TGTGCCAGCGGGGGCCCTTCCGGGACAGGGTATTACGAGCAGTACTTC. The rearrangement uses TRBV2 and TRBJ2-7; 9 bases align to TRBD1. V was clipped by 8 bases and J by 4 bases; unmatched bases: 15. CDR3 size: 16 residues. Germline V CDR1 and CDR2: SNHLY, FYNNEI.

This clone was observed once. The chain is built from TRBV9 and TRBJ1-2; D may be TRBD1 (6 bases). Trimming removed 3 bases at V and 6 bases at J, with 12 bases between. This CDR3 has 13 residues. Germline CDR1 and CDR2: SGDLS and YYNGEE. The CDR3 sequence is CASSDLQGDGYTF. The CDR3 region has the DNA TGTGCCAGCAGCGATCTACAGGGAGATGGCTACACCTTC. Combining the CDR3 with reference TRBV9 and TRBJ1-2 gives the whole variable domain DSGVTQTPKHLITATGQRVTLRCSPRSGDLSVYWYQQSLDQGLQFLIQYYNGEERAKGNILERFSAQQFPDLHSELNLSSLELGDSALYFCASSDLQGDGYTFGSGTRLTVV.

This rearrangement joins TRBV6-5 to TRBJ2-3; D is undetermined. CDR3 length equals 12 residues. Between the trimmed V and J ends, which lost 5 bases and 3 bases, there was a span of 6 bases. Per germline, CDR1 MNHEY and CDR2 SVGAGI. The DNA of the CDR3 is TGTGCCAGCAGTACGCGAACAGATACGCAGTATTTT. Translating it yields CASSTRTDTQYF.